A selection of T cell receptor beta chains follows, all from one sample in a study of blood T cell repertoires in COVID-19. Using immunoSEQ multiplex PCR, the repertoire was profiled, and TCRdb retains in-frame clones only, with some absent. The sample consists of about 280,000 clones, 85% of them appearing once. Sequenced material: PBMCs or T cells enriched from blood (not recorded which). The receptors stem from a woman aged 45-65 years who had recovered from COVID-19. The CDR3 runs from the conserved cysteine through the conserved F or W. A D gene is named only where the DNA matches it firmly. Only part of the rows carry a size: once, few, many, or a class if the clone is expanded.

d_call	clone_size	j_call	cdr3_length	v_call	cdr3_nt	cdr3_aa
NA	NA	TRBJ2-2	15	TRBV9	TGTGCCAGCAGCGCGGGACTGAGCCTAACCGGGGAGCTGTTTTTT	CASSAGLSLTGELFF
NA	NA	TRBJ1-5	12	TRBV5-8	TGTGCCAGCAGTTTACGGGGGCAGCCCCAGCATTTT	CASSLRGQPQHF
NA	NA	TRBJ2-1	12	TRBV9	TGTGCCAGCAGCAGACCCCGGGAGGAGCAGTTCTTC	CASSRPREEQFF
TRBD1	NA	TRBJ1-2	16	TRBV7-2	TGTGCCAGCAGCTTGACCGGGACAGGGGTGACCTATGGCTACACCTTC	CASSLTGTGVTYGYTF
NA	NA	TRBJ1-2	12	TRBV4-3	TGCGCCAGCAGCCTCCATGGGGAGGGCGGCACCTTC	CASSLHGEGGTF
TRBD2	NA	TRBJ2-7	13	TRBV3-1/TRBV3-2	TGTGCCAGCAGCCAGCCTAGCGGGGACGAGCAGTACTTC	CASSQPSGDEQYF
NA	few	TRBJ1-3	16	TRBV3-1/TRBV3-2	TGTGCCAGCAGCCAAGAAAGCAGGGGCGGTGGAAACACCATATATTTT	CASSQESRGGGNTIYF
NA	NA	TRBJ2-7	13	TRBV6-5	TGTGCCAGCAGTTATCAAGCGGAGTCCGAGCAGTACTTC	CASSYQAESEQYF
NA	NA	TRBJ1-2	12	TRBV6-5	TGTGCCAGCAGTTCCGACACGAATGGCTACACCTTC	CASSSDTNGYTF
TRBD1	NA	TRBJ1-2	14	TRBV2	TGTGCCAGCAGTGAAATGGGGACAGGGCGTCGTTTGACCTTC	CASSEMGTGRRLTF
NA	few	TRBJ2-7	14	TRBV18	TGTGCCAGCTCATCGAACACGAACTCCTACGAGCAGTACTTC	CASSSNTNSYEQYF
NA	once	TRBJ2-2	18	TRBV4-3	TGCGCCAGCAGCCAAGAACCGTGGCAGAGCACGGGCACCGGGGAGCTGTTTTTT	CASSQEPWQSTGTGELFF
NA	NA	TRBJ1-4	14	TRBV29-1	TGCAGCGTTGAAGTAGCGACGGATAATGAAAAACTGTTTTTT	CSVEVATDNEKLFF
TRBD2	NA	TRBJ2-5	16	TRBV25-1	TGTGCCAGCAGTGAGGGACTAGCGGGGGGGCGGGAGACCCAGTACTTC	CASSEGLAGGRETQYF
TRBD1	few	TRBJ1-1	16	TRBV5-1	TGCGCCAGCAGCTTGGCAGGACAGGGCGGTTACACTGAAGCTTTCTTT	CASSLAGQGGYTEAFF
TRBD1	few	TRBJ1-2	13	TRBV28	TGTGCCAGCAGACACGACAGGGCGGATGGCTACACCTTC	CASRHDRADGYTF
NA	NA	TRBJ1-5	13	TRBV14	TGTGCCAGCAGCCTGGGCGGGGCGTCGCCCCAGCATTTT	CASSLGGASPQHF
NA	NA	TRBJ1-5	17	TRBV6-1	TGTGCCAGCAGTGAATCTACGGCAGGCTGGAGCAATCAGCCCCAGCATTTT	CASSESTAGWSNQPQHF
TRBD2	few	TRBJ2-1	15	TRBV7-2	TGTGCCAGCAGCTTAGGGGCGGGAGGGCCTCATGAGCAGTTCTTC	CASSLGAGGPHEQFF
TRBD2	NA	TRBJ2-5	17	TRBV4-2	TGTGCCAGCAGCTCCAGTAATAGCGGGGGGGCTAGAGAGACCCAGTACTTC	CASSSSNSGGARETQYF
TRBD1	NA	TRBJ1-1	13	TRBV19	TGTGCCAGTAGTAACCCGGACAGGACTGAAGCTTTCTTT	CASSNPDRTEAFF
TRBD1	NA	TRBJ1-2	15	TRBV27	TGTGCCAGCAGGCTCCTGGGACAGGGGGCTAGTGGCTACACCTTC	CASRLLGQGASGYTF
NA	NA	TRBJ2-1	14	TRBV27	TGTGCCAGCAGTTTATCCCAGGCCTACAATGAGCAGTTCTTC	CASSLSQAYNEQFF
TRBD1	NA	TRBJ1-2	12	TRBV2	TGTGCCAGCAATAGACAGGGCTATGGCTACACCTTC	CASNRQGYGYTF
NA	few	TRBJ1-1	12	TRBV6-1	TGTGCCAGCAGTGATGGGCCCGGTGGAGCTTTCTTT	CASSDGPGGAFF
NA	once	TRBJ1-2	14	TRBV28	TGTGCCAGCAGTTTAGACGGGAGAAGCTATGGCTACACCTTC	CASSLDGRSYGYTF
NA	NA	TRBJ1-3	17	TRBV15	TGTGCCACCAGCAGAGATCGCTTATACGGCTCTGGAAACACCATATATTTT	CATSRDRLYGSGNTIYF
NA	once	TRBJ2-5	15	TRBV24-1	TGTGCCACCAGTGACCCAGGGGGGCCGGGGGAGACCCAGTACTTC	CATSDPGGPGETQYF
TRBD2	few	TRBJ2-7	16	TRBV5-4	TGTGCCAGCAGCTTGGCCGGTCCTAGCGGGAGTTACGAGCAGTACTTC	CASSLAGPSGSYEQYF